The present T cell receptor beta chain was sequenced within a study of beta chain features in type 1 diabetes. CD4+ naive, central memory, regulatory and stem cell-like memory subsets were isolated by sorting on CD45RO/CCR7/CD25/CD127/CD95/CD27. This clone was observed once. Its target is unknown. Overall study results and limits: PCR may have favored shorter templates equally in patients and controls. VDJ junctions from type 1 diabetes patients carried fewer insertions and larger deletions. Among all four CD4+ subsets, Type 1 diabetes patients had TCRB CDR3s that were moderately but significantly shorter.

Sequenced material consisted of expressed TCRB transcripts (all of the isolated RNA was reverse transcribed). Some clones are missing from TCRdb's copy, which holds only in-frame ones; the method was immunoSEQ multiplex PCR. The repertoire holds 41,000 or so clones, about 66% seen once, with 1.5% to 2% in the top ten. Sequencing was performed on Tregs from blood. The TCR sequence derives from a man aged 25-40 years with type 1 diabetes. Some clones in this sample may be carry-over from other donors' samples.

CDR3 amino acids: CASSLGTERGTQYF. As DNA, the CDR3 is TGCGCCAGCAGCTTGGGGACGGAAAGGGGGACCCAGTACTTC. V and J are TRBV5-1 and TRBJ2-5; D perhaps matches TRBD1 (5 bases). Deletions cut 0 bases from V and 7 bases from J, with 13 bases between. Germline CDR1 reads SGHRS; CDR2 reads YFSETQ. CDR3 size: 14 residues.